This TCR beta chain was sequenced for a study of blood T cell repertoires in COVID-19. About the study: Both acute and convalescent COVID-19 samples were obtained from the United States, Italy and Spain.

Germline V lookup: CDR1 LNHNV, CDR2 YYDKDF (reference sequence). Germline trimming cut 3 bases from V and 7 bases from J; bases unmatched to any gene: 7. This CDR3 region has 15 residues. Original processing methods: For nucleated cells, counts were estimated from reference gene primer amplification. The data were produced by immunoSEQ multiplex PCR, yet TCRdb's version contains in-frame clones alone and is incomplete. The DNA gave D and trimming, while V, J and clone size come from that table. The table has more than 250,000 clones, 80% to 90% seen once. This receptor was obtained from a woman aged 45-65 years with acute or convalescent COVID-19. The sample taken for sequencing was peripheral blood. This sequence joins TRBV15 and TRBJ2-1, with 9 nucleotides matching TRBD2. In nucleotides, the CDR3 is TGTGCCACCAGCAGGCAACTAGCGGGTCTAAATGAGCAGTTCTTC. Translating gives CATSRQLAGLNEQFF.